The 14 T cell receptor beta chains presented below share a single source sample, sequenced in a study of T cells in Graves' hyperthyroidism and ophthalmopathy. Amplification targeted TCR beta CDR3 regions from RNA transcripts. The HTBI primer set served for first-round RT-PCR of the TCR CDR3. TCRdb reprocessed the multiplex PCR reads with MiXCR, giving one entry per CDR3 protein. The table includes over 400,000 distinct CDR3 sequences, roughly 14% detected once. The specimen sequenced was blood. The receptors originated from a man in his late teens or twenties with Graves' ophthalmopathy.

This clonotype has ten or more counts. The chain joins TRBV7-9 to TRBJ2-3; no firm D call. From germline, CDR1 is SEHNR and CDR2 FQNEAQ (reference sequence). This CDR3 comprises 17 residues. V lost 2 bases and J lost 1, with 16 bases in between. In DNA, the CDR3 is TGTGCCAGCAGCTTAAGAATGCCCTGGGTTGGCACAGATACGCAGTATTTT. Amino acids: CASSLRMPWVGTDTQYF.

V is TRBV7-9 and J is TRBJ2-5; TRBD1 matches at 9 bases. From germline, CDR1 is SEHNR and CDR2 FQNEAQ (reference sequence). This CDR3 is 14 amino acids long. Unmatched junction bases numbered 3, after V lost 3 bases and J lost 4 bases. DNA of the CDR3: TGTGCCAGCAGCTTCCCGGGACAGGGAGAGACCCAGTACTTC. This translates into CASSFPGQGETQYF.

This clonotype has only a few counts. CDR3 residues: CSASPIGGSSYNEQYF. CDR3 in DNA: TGCAGTGCTAGCCCAATCGGGGGGAGCTCCTACAATGAGCAGTACTTC. The gene calls are TRBV20-1 and TRBJ2-1, with 7 bases that match TRBD2. The better agreement between TRBJ2-7 and the DNA end casts doubt on the J call. The CDR3 is made up of 16 amino acids. CDR1 is DFQATT, CDR2 SNEGSKA, per germline (reference sequence).

This clonotype was found many times. The DNA of the CDR3 is TGTGCCAGCTCACGGGACAGGGGTCAGCCCCAGCATTTT. This sequence encodes CASSRDRGQPQHF. The chain recombines TRBV18 with TRBJ1-5, with TRBD1 matching 10 bases. After removal of 4 bases from V and 6 bases from J, the junction contained 0 bases not matched to a gene. Germline V gene sequence: CDR1 KGHSH, CDR2 LQKENI. There are 13 residues in the CDR3.

Many counts were recorded for this clonotype. The genes are TRBV5-1 and TRBJ2-7; D is unresolved. The germline CDR1 and CDR2 sequences are SGHRS and YFSETQ. The germline V and J ends were trimmed by 5 bases and 3 bases, with 6 bases remaining between them. The length of the CDR3 is 11 residues. CDR3 amino acids: CASRDGYEQYF. DNA for the CDR3: TGCGCCAGCAGGGACGGCTACGAGCAGTACTTC.

This chain uses TRBV6-1 with TRBJ2-6; D uncertain. Deletions cut 5 bases from V and 0 bases from J, with 8 bases between. The CDR3 runs to 15 residues. The germline V gene encodes CDR1 MNHNS and CDR2 SASEGT. CDR3 sequence: CASSTKSSGANVLTF. Written as DNA, the CDR3 is TGTGCCAGCAGTACGAAGAGCTCTGGGGCCAACGTCCTGACTTTC.

In this sample, this clonotype turned up a few times. This chain joins TRBV18 and TRBJ2-5; 15 bases are a match to TRBD2. Germline lookup yields CDR1 KGHSH and CDR2 LQKENI. The CDR3 loop spans 18 amino acids. Trimming removed 4 bases from V and 4 bases from J; junction bases left unmatched: 10. CDR3 residues: CASSLMGLAGGRGETQYF. In DNA, the CDR3 is TGTGCCAGCTCACTTATGGGACTAGCGGGAGGACGTGGAGAGACCCAGTACTTC. Combining the CDR3 with reference TRBV18 and TRBJ2-5 gives the whole variable domain NAGVMQNPRHLVRRRGQEARLRCSPMKGHSHVYWYRQLPEEGLKFMVYLQKENIIDESGMPKERFSAEFPKEGPSILRIQQVVRGDSAAYFCASSLMGLAGGRGETQYFGPGTRLLVL.

This clonotype was counted many times. V gene TRBV10-3 combines with J gene TRBJ2-3; D possibly corresponds to TRBD2 (6 bases). The CDR3 has 15 residues. In germline, CDR1 is ENHRY, CDR2 SYGVKD. Trimming removed 0 bases from V and 11 bases from J, with 18 bases in between. The CDR3 is CAISESTRHDGGQYF. CDR3 coding DNA: TGTGCCATCAGTGAGTCGACCCGGCACGACGGGGGGCAGTATTTT.

There are many counts of this clonotype. CDR3 sequence reads: CASSDSTSGGHNEQFF. The CDR3 DNA reads TGTGCCAGCAGTGACTCGACTAGCGGGGGGCACAATGAGCAGTTCTTC. The rearrangement uses TRBV6-4 and TRBJ2-1, with TRBD2 matching over 13 bases. Germline V gene data show CDR1 as MRHNA and CDR2 as SNTAGT. Trimming at V came to 0 bases and at J to 5 bases, leaving 1 base not matched to a gene. This CDR3 has 16 residues.

This clonotype was seen many times. The chain has TRBV28 and TRBJ2-2; D may correspond to TRBD1 or TRBD2 (5 bases each). Trimming stripped 6 bases from V and 6 bases from J, with 14 bases between. The CDR3 loop spans 14 amino acids. CDR1 and CDR2 from the germline V gene are MDHEN and SYDVKM. CDR3 coding DNA: TGTGCCAGCAGCCGGAATCAGGGAGCCGGGGAGCTGTTTTTT. Amino acid sequence: CASSRNQGAGELFF.

This clonotype was found many times. The chain is built from TRBV29-1 and TRBJ2-3; TRBD1 is a possible D gene (6 bases). CDR1 and CDR2 (germline): SQVTM, ANQGSEA. Trimming removed 7 bases at V and 4 bases at J, with 15 bases between. The CDR3 contains 13 residues. CDR3 in DNA: TGCAGCGCAGGAGACAGGAGGCCAGATACGCAGTATTTT. Amino acids: CSAGDRRPDTQYF.

This clonotype was recorded at least ten times. The V and J genes are TRBV6-1 and TRBJ2-3, with no clear D. CDR1 MNHNS and CDR2 SASEGT come from the germline V gene. V lost 11 bases and J lost 3, with 9 bases in between. The length of the CDR3 is 11 residues. The CDR3 DNA reads TGTGCCTCCAGAGATACAGATACGCAGTATTTT. Residues: CASRDTDTQYF.

This clonotype appeared many times. The gene calls are TRBV10-3 and TRBJ2-7; D could derive from TRBD1 or TRBD2 (5 bases each). The CDR3 is 14 residues long. The V gene lost 6 bases and the J gene lost 2 bases, with 14 bases spanning the gap. CDR1 and CDR2 from the germline V gene are ENHRY and SYGVKD. Written as DNA, the CDR3 is TGTGCCATCAGAGGGGAGAGGGGCCCCTACGAGCAGTACTTC. Translation gives CAIRGERGPYEQYF.

This chain joins TRBV6-5 and TRBJ2-2; no firm D call. The V gene's germline CDR1 is MNHEY and CDR2 SVGAGI. The CDR3 sequence is 16 residues long. The germline V and J ends were trimmed by 0 bases and 0 bases, with 8 bases remaining between them. The CDR3 DNA reads TGTGCCAGCAGTTACTCTAGGAGCGCGAACACCGGGGAGCTGTTTTTT. Protein sequence: CASSYSRSANTGELFF.